Following are 29 T cell receptor beta chains from one sample sequenced in a study of early T cells in non-severe SARS-CoV-2 infection. MiXCR, applied by TCRdb to the 5' RACE reads, yields one record per CDR3 protein. The profile shows 35,000 to 50,000 distinct CDR3 sequences, roughly 6% of them singletons. The starting material was whole blood, obtained at baseline. Receptors originate from an adult who was a healthcare worker with PCR-confirmed SARS-CoV-2 infection or an uninfected control (not recorded which).

This clonotype was recorded many times. J is TRBJ2-7 and V is TRBV27; tentative D call: TRBD2 (7 bases). Looked up from germline, CDR1 is MNHEY and CDR2 is SMNVEV (reference sequence). The CDR3 covers 15 residues. The V gene lost 5 bases and the J gene lost 3 bases, with 17 bases spanning the gap. CDR3 residues: CASSPRWGGLYEQYF. CDR3 DNA: TGTGCCAGCAGTCCCCGGTGGGGGGGGCTCTACGAGCAGTACTTC.

V and J are TRBV5-5 and TRBJ2-7; D possibly matches TRBD1 or TRBD2 (5 bases each). The CDR3 extends over 15 amino acids. V lost 0 bases and J 2 bases, leaving 12 bases between the germline ends. Germline-derived CDR1 and CDR2 are SGHKS and YYEKEE (reference sequence). This CDR3 is CASSLDPRGPYEQYF. The CDR3 DNA sequence: TGTGCCAGCAGCTTGGATCCACGGGGCCCCTACGAGCAGTACTTC. Full variable domain (remainder filled in from reference TRBV5-5 and TRBJ2-7): DAGVTQSPTHLIKTRGQQVTLRCSPISGHKSVSWYQQVLGQGPQFIFQYYEKEERGRGNFPDRFSARQFPNYSSELNVNALLLGDSALYLCASSLDPRGPYEQYFGPGTRLTVT.

This clonotype was recorded many times. The V call is TRBV20-1, the J call TRBJ2-1; 10 nucleotides agree with TRBD2. Germline trimming cut 4 bases from V and 4 bases from J; bases unmatched to any gene: 4. This CDR3 is 14 amino acids long. From germline, CDR1 is DFQATT and CDR2 SNEGSKA (reference sequence). The CDR3 region is CSATGTSAYNEQFF. The CDR3 bases are TGCAGTGCTACCGGGACTAGCGCATACAATGAGCAGTTCTTC.

Many counts were recorded for this clonotype. V and J are TRBV7-8 and TRBJ2-1, with TRBD2 matching 8 bases. The CDR3 contains 15 residues. The V segment lost 10 bases and the J segment 3 bases; nucleotides outside the gene matches: 11. The germline V gene has CDR1 SGHVS and CDR2 FQNEAQ. CDR3 sequence reads: CATTSGGGYYNEQFF. CDR3 in DNA: TGTGCCACCACCTCCGGCGGGGGGTACTACAATGAGCAGTTCTTC.

This clonotype was observed at least ten times. The chain couples TRBV27 to TRBJ1-1; no clear D. Per germline, CDR1 MNHEY and CDR2 SMNVEV (reference sequence). The CDR3 spans 13 residues. The V gene lost 3 bases and the J gene lost 8 bases, with 13 bases spanning the gap. This chain's CDR3 is CASSFAGPEEAFF. The CDR3 DNA follows: TGTGCCAGCAGTTTTGCAGGTCCGGAAGAAGCTTTCTTT.

This clonotype has a count of ten or more. This chain joins TRBV15 and TRBJ1-2; D not resolved. Germline CDR1 is LNHNV and CDR2 is YYDKDF (reference sequence). The CDR3 has 14 residues. Trimming cost V 1 base and J 5 bases, with 11 bases left between them. CDR3 coding DNA: TGTGCCACCAGCAGAGGTGGATCTTCGTATGGCTACACCTTC. Protein product: CATSRGGSSYGYTF.

This clonotype was counted many times. The chain recombines TRBV29-1 with TRBJ2-4; D may be TRBD1 or TRBD2 (5 bases each). The CDR3 has 13 residues. CDR1 SQVTM and CDR2 ANQGSEA come from the germline V gene. V lost 4 bases and J 1 base, leaving 8 bases between the germline ends. CDR3 DNA sequence: TGCAGCGTTGTGGGGGACGCCAAAAACATTCAGTACTTC. This gives the protein CSVVGDAKNIQYF.

CDR3 amino acids: CAITGPSDTQYF. CDR3 DNA sequence: TGTGCCATAACCGGACCCTCGGATACGCAGTATTTT. The chain recombines TRBV10-3 with TRBJ2-3; D is unclear. Trimming shortened V by 9 bases and J by 6 bases, and 13 bases separated the two germline ends. In germline, CDR1 is ENHRY, CDR2 SYGVKD. The CDR3 has 12 amino acids.

The chain combines TRBV27 with TRBJ2-7; TRBD1 matches at 7 bases. The V segment lost 4 bases and the J segment 3 bases; nucleotides outside the gene matches: 3. This CDR3 contains 13 residues. Germline assignment: CDR1 MNHEY and CDR2 SMNVEV (reference sequence). CDR3 in amino acids: CASSWGQLYEQYF. For the CDR3, the DNA is TGTGCCAGCAGTTGGGGACAGCTCTACGAGCAGTACTTC.

This clonotype appeared many times. The rearrangement uses TRBV7-2 and TRBJ2-7, with D possibly matching TRBD2 (6 bases). CDR1 SGHTA and CDR2 FQGNSA come from the germline V gene. The germline V and J ends were trimmed by 1 base and 0 bases, with 16 bases remaining between them. The CDR3 has 17 amino acids. This CDR3 is CASSLVPLSGASYEQYF. The DNA of the CDR3 is TGTGCCAGCAGCTTAGTGCCTCTTAGCGGCGCCTCCTACGAGCAGTACTTC.

The V and J genes are TRBV6-2 or TRBV6-3 and TRBJ2-1; TRBD1 might be the D (7 bases). The V and J ends lost 6 bases and 2 bases respectively, with 14 bases between them. The length of the CDR3 is 15 residues. Germline V gene lookup returns CDR1 MNHEY and CDR2 SVGEGT. The DNA for the CDR3 is TGTGCCAGCAGCCACAGGGGACTCCCCTACAATGAGCAGTTCTTC. It yields the protein CASSHRGLPYNEQFF.

This clonotype was recorded many times. The gene calls are TRBV3-1 and TRBJ2-7; 7 nucleotides align to TRBD1. Losses at the gene ends were 2 bases for V and 6 bases for J; bases not matched to a gene: 1. This CDR3 has 12 residues. The V gene's germline CDR1 is LGHDT and CDR2 YNNKEL (reference sequence). In DNA form, the CDR3 reads TGTGCCAGCAGCCAAAGGGGGCGCGAGCAGTACTTC. Encoded protein: CASSQRGREQYF.

This clonotype was observed many times. The chain uses TRBV7-3 and TRBJ2-7; TRBD2 matches 7 bases. This CDR3 has 15 amino acids. J was trimmed by 5 bases and V by 5 bases; bases with no gene match: 12. In germline, CDR1 is SGHTA, CDR2 FQGTGA. CDR3 sequence: CASSLPAAGVDEQYF. In DNA form, the CDR3 reads TGTGCCAGCAGCCTACCGGCTGCGGGGGTAGACGAGCAGTACTTC.

This clonotype was seen only a few times. The genes are TRBV10-2 and TRBJ2-7; no reliable D call. V was clipped by 6 bases and J by 9 bases, with 21 bases between them. The CDR3 runs to 14 residues. The germline V gene encodes CDR1 WSHSY and CDR2 SAAADI. The CDR3 spells CASSQAGGSVGQYF. CDR3 DNA: TGCGCCAGCAGCCAGGCAGGCGGTTCGGTGGGGCAGTACTTC.

Ten or more counts support this clonotype. This sequence joins TRBV6-4 and TRBJ2-3, with 8 bases lining up with TRBD2. Germline loops: CDR1 MRHNA, CDR2 SNTAGT. Losses at the gene ends were 8 bases for V and 0 bases for J; bases not matched to a gene: 10. CDR3 length: 16 residues. DNA of the CDR3: TGTGCCAGCTCCCGAACTAGCGGATCTAGCACAGATACGCAGTATTTT. It is translated as CASSRTSGSSTDTQYF.

This clonotype has a count of ten or more. The rearrangement links TRBV20-1 to TRBJ2-1; possible D gene TRBD2, 5 bases. Germline CDR1 DFQATT, CDR2 SNEGSKA (reference sequence). This CDR3 contains 16 residues. Deletions cut 6 bases from V and 6 bases from J, with 24 bases between. The CDR3 nucleotides are TGCAGTGCCGCAGGCGCCGGGGTAGAAACTGGCAATGAGCAGTTCTTC. Amino acid sequence: CSAAGAGVETGNEQFF.

Turning to this clonotype: A single base separates this from a much larger clone, so it may be a read error. For the CDR3, the DNA is TGTGCCAGCAGCCCCTGGGACTCGAACACCGGGGAGCTGTTTTTT. It yields the protein CASSPWDSNTGELFF. The gene calls are TRBV7-9 and TRBJ2-2; weak D call: TRBD2 (6 bases). The length of the CDR3 is 15 residues. V lost 5 bases and J lost 0, with 10 bases in between. Germline V gives CDR1 SEHNR, CDR2 FQNEAQ (reference sequence).

In its sample, this clonotype was seen many times. The gene calls are TRBV11-2 and TRBJ1-1, with unresolved D. The CDR3 runs 15 residues. Germline values: CDR1 SGHAT, CDR2 FQNNGV. V was trimmed by 0 bases and J by 1 base, leaving 9 bases between them. CDR3 coding DNA: TGTGCCAGCAGCTTAGACTTAACCAAGAACACTGAAGCTTTCTTT. This codes for CASSLDLTKNTEAFF.

The chain employs TRBV25-1 and TRBJ2-1, with D uncertain. CDR1 and CDR2 (germline): MGHDK, SYGVNS. Trimming pared 2 bases from V and 6 bases from J, leaving 11 bases between. CDR3 size: 14 residues. The CDR3 sequence is CASSEPTARNEQFF. Written as DNA, the CDR3 is TGTGCCAGCAGTGAACCAACGGCCCGCAATGAGCAGTTCTTC.

The sample holds many counts of this clonotype. The chain couples TRBV19 to TRBJ2-1, with 7 bases fitting TRBD2. V shed 3 bases, J shed 9 bases, and the junction held 14 bases outside the gene matches. The CDR3 sequence is 16 residues long. Germline values: CDR1 LNHDA, CDR2 SQIVND (reference sequence). The DNA for the CDR3 is TGTGCCAGTAGTATTAGAAGGGGCGGGAGTGGGGCTGAGCAGTTCTTC. This sequence encodes CASSIRRGGSGAEQFF.

This clonotype was seen a handful of times. J is TRBJ2-1 and V is TRBV27; 16 positions match TRBD2. Trimming took 4 bases from V and 2 from J; bases not matched to a gene: 5. This CDR3 region has 18 residues. Germline V gives CDR1 MNHEY, CDR2 SMNVEV (reference sequence). CDR3 in DNA: TGTGCCAGCAGTTGGCTGGGACTAGCGGGAGGGACCTACAATGAGCAGTTCTTC. This encodes CASSWLGLAGGTYNEQFF.

This clonotype occurred many times. V usage is TRBV19 and J usage is TRBJ1-2; no firm D call. Per the germline V gene, CDR1 is LNHDA and CDR2 is SQIVND (reference sequence). The CDR3 extends over 12 amino acids. V was pared by 4 bases and J by 8 bases, with 11 bases between. CDR3 DNA sequence: TGTGCCAGTAGTACAGGCCTCAAGGGCTACACCTTC. Its translation is CASSTGLKGYTF. The full variable domain, with the rest looked up from reference TRBV19 and TRBJ1-2, is DGGITQSPKYLFRKEGQNVTLSCEQNLNHDAMYWYRQDPGQGLRLIYYSQIVNDFQKGDIAEGYSVSREKKESFPLTVTSAQKNPTAFYLCASSTGLKGYTFGSGTRLTVV.

V and J are TRBV20-1 and TRBJ2-1; D remains unclear. V dropped 6 bases and J dropped 2 bases, with 17 bases sitting between them. This CDR3 contains 15 residues. The germline V gene has CDR1 DFQATT and CDR2 SNEGSKA (reference sequence). Here the CDR3 reads CSARRVTSTYNEQFF. The CDR3 DNA sequence: TGCAGTGCAAGGAGAGTAACATCGACCTACAATGAGCAGTTCTTC.

This clonotype was counted many times. This sequence joins TRBV7-2 and TRBJ1-1; no firm D call. Per germline, CDR1 SGHTA and CDR2 FQGNSA. V lost 4 bases and J 1 base, leaving 16 bases between the germline ends. The CDR3 has 16 residues. The CDR3 region is CASSSRVSFSNTEAFF. For the CDR3, the DNA is TGTGCCAGCAGCTCCCGGGTCTCCTTCTCGAACACTGAAGCTTTCTTT.

This clonotype occurred many times. This chain connects TRBV5-4 to TRBJ1-1; D is possibly TRBD1 (5 bases). The CDR3 extends over 15 amino acids. V lost 4 bases to trimming and J lost 3 bases, with 16 bases between them. The V gene's germline CDR1 is SGHNT and CDR2 YYREEE (reference sequence). CDR3 DNA: TGTGCCAGCAGCCTTGGAGGGGCACGGGACACTGAAGCTTTCTTT. Its translation is CASSLGGARDTEAFF.

This clonotype showed up many times. The chain combines TRBV20-1 with TRBJ2-7; tentative D call: TRBD2 (5 bases). Deletions cut 3 bases from V and 6 bases from J, with 21 bases between. The CDR3 length is 15 residues. The V gene's germline CDR1 is DFQATT and CDR2 SNEGSKA (reference sequence). As DNA, the CDR3 is TGCAGTGCTAGCCGCGTAGGGAGCCAAGGCGCCGAGCAGTACTTC. It yields the protein CSASRVGSQGAEQYF.

In its sample, this clonotype was seen many times. The chain combines TRBV4-2 with TRBJ2-2; tentatively, D is TRBD2 (5 bases). V lost 0 bases and J lost 1, with 12 bases in between. Germline V gives CDR1 LGHNA, CDR2 YNFKEQ. This CDR3 spans 17 amino acids. DNA for the CDR3: TGTGCCAGCAGCCAAGATGTGGTAGCGTGGAACACCGGGGAGCTGTTTTTT. Protein sequence: CASSQDVVAWNTGELFF.

This clonotype was counted ten times or more. The DNA for the CDR3 is TGTGCCAGCAGTGCGGAGGGGGCATCTAGTGGCTACACCTTC. Amino acids: CASSAEGASSGYTF. The genes are TRBV6-5 and TRBJ1-2; 7 bases line up with TRBD1. V shed 5 bases and J 7 bases; nucleotides not matched to a gene: 10. The CDR3 is 14 amino acids. CDR1 and CDR2 (germline): MNHEY, SVGAGI.

This clonotype was picked up many times. The chain couples TRBV30 to TRBJ1-1; perhaps TRBD1 as D (5 bases). V was cut by 8 bases and J by 11 bases, with 21 bases left in between. CDR1 and CDR2 from the germline V gene are GTSNPN and SVGIG (reference sequence). The CDR3 has 12 amino acids. Here the CDR3 reads CAVGGQERQAFF. CDR3 in DNA: TGTGCCGTGGGCGGGCAGGAAAGACAGGCTTTCTTT.